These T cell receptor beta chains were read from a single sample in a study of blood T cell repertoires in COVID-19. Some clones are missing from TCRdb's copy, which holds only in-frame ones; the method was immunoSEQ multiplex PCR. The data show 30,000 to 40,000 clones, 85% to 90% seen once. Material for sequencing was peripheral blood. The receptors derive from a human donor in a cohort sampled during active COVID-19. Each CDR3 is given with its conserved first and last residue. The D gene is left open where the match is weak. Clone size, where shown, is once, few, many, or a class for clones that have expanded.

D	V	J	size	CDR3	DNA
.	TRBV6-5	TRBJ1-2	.	CASSPRGAPNYGYTF	TGTGCCAGCAGCCCCCGCGGGGCTCCTAACTATGGCTACACCTTC
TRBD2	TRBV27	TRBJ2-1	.	CASGTKPNEQFF	TGTGCCAGCGGGACTAAGCCCAATGAGCAGTTCTTC
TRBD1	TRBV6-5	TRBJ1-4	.	CASSKQGAGVAKLFF	TGTGCCAGCAGCAAGCAGGGGGCAGGAGTGGCAAAACTGTTTTTT
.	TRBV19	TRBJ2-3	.	CASRGVRGGTDTQYF	TGTGCCAGTAGGGGAGTCAGGGGTGGCACAGATACGCAGTATTTT
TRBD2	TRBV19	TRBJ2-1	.	CASSIGLAGDYYEQFF	TGTGCCAGTAGTATTGGACTAGCGGGCGATTATTATGAGCAGTTCTTC
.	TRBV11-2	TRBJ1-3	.	CASSLERLGNTIYF	TGTGCCAGCAGCTTAGAGCGCCTGGGAAACACCATATATTTT
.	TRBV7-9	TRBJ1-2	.	CASSPPLDKSYGYTF	TGTGCCAGCAGCCCCCCCCTTGACAAGTCCTATGGCTACACCTTC
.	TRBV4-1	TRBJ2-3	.	CASSPETFTDTQYF	TGCGCCAGCAGCCCCGAGACTTTCACAGATACGCAGTATTTT
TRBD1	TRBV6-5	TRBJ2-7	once	CASSSPADRDPEQYF	TGTGCCAGCAGTTCTCCGGCCGACAGGGATCCTGAGCAGTACTTC
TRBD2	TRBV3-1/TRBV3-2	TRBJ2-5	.	CASSQDAAGGKETQYF	TGTGCCAGCAGCCAAGATGCTGCGGGGGGCAAAGAGACCCAGTACTTC
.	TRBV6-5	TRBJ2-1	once	CASSYGQRYGDEQFF	TGTGCCAGCAGTTACGGTCAGAGGTACGGGGATGAGCAGTTCTTC
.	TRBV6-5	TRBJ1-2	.	CASTEGGVDGYTF	TGTGCCAGCACCGAGGGGGGGGTCGATGGCTACACCTTC
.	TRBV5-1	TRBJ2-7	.	CASSLTGVSYEQYF	TGCGCCAGCAGCTTGACAGGAGTGTCCTACGAGCAGTACTTC
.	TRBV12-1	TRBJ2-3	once	CASSSSRDTQYF	TGTGCCAGCAGTTCCTCCAGGGATACGCAGTATTTT
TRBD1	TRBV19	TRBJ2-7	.	CASSVGQGISYEQYF	TGTGCCAGTAGTGTCGGACAGGGCATTTCCTACGAGCAGTACTTC
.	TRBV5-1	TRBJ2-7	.	CASSYRTDSYEQYF	TGCGCCAGCAGCTACCGGACAGACTCCTACGAGCAGTACTTC
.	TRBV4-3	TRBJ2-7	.	CASSQDYRPYEQYF	TGCGCCAGCAGCCAAGACTACAGGCCCTACGAGCAGTACTTC
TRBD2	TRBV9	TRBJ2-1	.	CASSVGREGNNEQFF	TGTGCCAGCAGCGTAGGGCGGGAGGGAAACAATGAGCAGTTCTTC
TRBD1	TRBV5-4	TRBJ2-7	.	CASSSRTGTYEQYF	TGTGCCAGCAGCTCACGGACAGGGACTTACGAGCAGTACTTC
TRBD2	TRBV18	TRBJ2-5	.	CASSSLAGNQETQYF	TGTGCCAGCTCATCCCTAGCGGGGAACCAAGAGACCCAGTACTTC
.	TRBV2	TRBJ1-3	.	CASSDGGELGNTIYF	TGTGCCAGCAGTGACGGAGGTGAACTTGGAAACACCATATATTTT
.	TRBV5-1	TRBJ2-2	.	CASSGRGDGELFF	TGCGCCAGCAGCGGCAGGGGAGACGGGGAGCTGTTTTTT
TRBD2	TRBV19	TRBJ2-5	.	CASSPRGGGGLAGALRTQYF	TGTGCCAGTAGTCCCCGCGGAGGGGGCGGGCTAGCGGGGGCCCTTAGGACCCAGTACTTC
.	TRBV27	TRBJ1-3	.	CASRSDRGNTIYF	TGTGCCAGCAGATCCGACAGGGGAAACACCATATATTTT
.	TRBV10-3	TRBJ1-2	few	CAIRWDTNYGYTF	TGTGCCATCAGGTGGGACACTAACTATGGCTACACCTTC
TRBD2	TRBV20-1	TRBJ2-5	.	CSASRGPRTSGREETQYF	TGCAGTGCTAGTCGGGGTCCGAGGACTAGCGGGAGGGAAGAGACCCAGTACTTC
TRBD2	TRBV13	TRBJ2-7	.	CASSLPGAGGRREQYF	TGTGCCAGCAGCCTACCCGGGGCGGGGGGTCGTAGGGAGCAGTACTTC
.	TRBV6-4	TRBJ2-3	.	CASSRNGGTDTQYF	TGTGCCAGCAGTCGGAACGGGGGCACAGATACGCAGTATTTT